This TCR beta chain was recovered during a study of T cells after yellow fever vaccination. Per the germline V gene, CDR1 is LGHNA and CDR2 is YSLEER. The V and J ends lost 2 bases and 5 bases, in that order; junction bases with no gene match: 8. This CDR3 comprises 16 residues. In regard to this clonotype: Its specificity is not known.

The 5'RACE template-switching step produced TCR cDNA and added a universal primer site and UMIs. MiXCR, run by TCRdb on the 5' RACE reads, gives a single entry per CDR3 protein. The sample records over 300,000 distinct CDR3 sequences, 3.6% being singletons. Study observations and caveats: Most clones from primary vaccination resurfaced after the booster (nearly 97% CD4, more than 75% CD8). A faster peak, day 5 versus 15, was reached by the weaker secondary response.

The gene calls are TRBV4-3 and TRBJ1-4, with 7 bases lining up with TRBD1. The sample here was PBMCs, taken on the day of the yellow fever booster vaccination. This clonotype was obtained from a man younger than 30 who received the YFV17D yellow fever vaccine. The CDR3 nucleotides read TGCGCCAGCAGCCAACTACGGACAGGCGGAAATGAAAAACTGTTTTTT. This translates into CASSQLRTGGNEKLFF.